This T cell receptor beta chain was identified during a study of blood T cell repertoires in COVID-19. Study background: Sites across the United States, Italy and Spain contributed samples from acute and convalescent COVID-19. T cells, B-cell-depleted T cells, or PBMCs provided the cDNA or gDNA that served as material.

In the authors' methods: For nucleated cells, counts were estimated from reference gene primer amplification. Clones were sequenced by immunoSEQ multiplex PCR, and TCRdb holds only the in-frame ones, with some missing. D and trimming come from the DNA, and the V and J calls and clone size come from that table. The sample yields 25,000 to 35,000 clones, 88% seen once. This CDR3 spans 15 amino acids. V was clipped by 6 bases and J by 4 bases, with 15 bases between them. Looked up from germline, CDR1 is SGHAT and CDR2 is FQNNGV. This clone was detected a few times. This sequence originates from a human donor in a cohort sampled during active COVID-19. The V and J genes are TRBV11-2 and TRBJ1-4; no clear D. Specimen: peripheral blood. The CDR3 DNA reads as TGTGCCAGCAGTCTTCGCAGGCAAAGTAATGAAAAACTGTTTTTT. Translation: CASSLRRQSNEKLFF. The full variable domain, completed using reference TRBV11-2 and TRBJ1-4, is EAGVAQSPRYKIIEKRQSVAFWCNPISGHATLYWYQQILGQGPKLLIQFQNNGVVDDSQLPKDRFSAERLKGVDSTLKIQPAKLEDSAVYLCASSLRRQSNEKLFFGSGTQLSVL.